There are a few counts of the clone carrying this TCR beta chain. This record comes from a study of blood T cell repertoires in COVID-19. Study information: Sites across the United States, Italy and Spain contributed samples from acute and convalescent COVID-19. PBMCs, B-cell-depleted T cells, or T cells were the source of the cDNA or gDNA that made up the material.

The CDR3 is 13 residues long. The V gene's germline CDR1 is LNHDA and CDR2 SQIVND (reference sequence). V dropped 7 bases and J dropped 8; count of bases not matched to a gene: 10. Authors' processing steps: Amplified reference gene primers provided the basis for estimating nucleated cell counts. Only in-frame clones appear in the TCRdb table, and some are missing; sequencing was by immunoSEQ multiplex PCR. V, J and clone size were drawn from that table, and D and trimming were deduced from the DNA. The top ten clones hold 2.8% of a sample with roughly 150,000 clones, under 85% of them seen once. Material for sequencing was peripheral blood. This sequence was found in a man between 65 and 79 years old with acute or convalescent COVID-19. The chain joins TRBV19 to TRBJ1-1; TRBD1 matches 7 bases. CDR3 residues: CASTRSGGREAFF. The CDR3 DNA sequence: TGTGCCAGTACCCGATCAGGGGGGCGGGAAGCTTTCTTT.